This TCR beta chain was captured in a study of cytomegalovirus exposure and HLA in healthy donors (dated by TCRdb to between 2016 and 2019). Regarding the study in general: According to an earlier analysis of 550 to 700 of the donors, some 170 million T cells yielded 90 million to 130 million unique TCR beta sequences and 276 Gb of sequence data. A later genetic analysis used genome-wide SNP genotypes for 398 of the 666 donors, treating that subset as a discovery cohort. A separate validation cohort of approximately 120 different subjects was used in addition to the approximately 670-subject first cohort. Every repertoire in the discovery cohort had been generated on one and the same sequencing platform. The study aimed to test whether cataloging public T cell receptors could reveal signatures of past pathogen exposure. Donor age, sex, ethnicity and CMV serostatus were collected together with the repertoire data. Of the 300 to 500 genotyped donors, 81% were placed in the genetic ancestry cluster associated with self-reported Caucasian donors. Among roughly 370 genotyped donors of the cohort, an average of 235,054 unique TCR beta nucleotide sequences were sequenced per donor, roughly a sixth of them non-productive. The number of donors typed differed by locus, with 629-630 for A, B, C, DRB1 and DQB1, 522 for DQA1, 600 to 610 for DPA1, and some 470 for DPB1. A later analysis re-examined previously published TCR beta repertoires from several hundred donors and added high-resolution HLA genotyping to investigate patterns of TCR occurrence. Rather than drawing on any new phenotypic data, the later analysis identified candidate immune exposures from TCR beta sequences and the way those sequences occurred across donors. To decide whether each TCR beta V gene segment behaved as functional or pseudogenic, an earlier analysis of fewer than 750 of the donors relied on high-throughput TCR beta sequencing. Roughly 5 DR-DQ haplotypes were handled as single units for association and clustering because linkage in the cohort was strong. HLA typing included class I and class II loci at four-digit resolution. An early release that covered 640 HLA-typed donors contained about 300 gigabases of sequencing data and 65 million to 100 million unique TCR sequences. The study used immunosequencing to profile the T cell repertoires of approximately 690 subjects and linked those repertoires to cytomegalovirus serostatus. To predict cytomegalovirus infection status, the study brought together high-throughput TCR immunosequencing, statistical association of individual TCRs with disease status, and machine learning.

As regards this clone: This receptor's antigen is unknown. There are no base qualities to consult, and no much larger clone falls within one base.

The cohort consisted of 600 to 750 healthy bone marrow donors. All cohort members were sampled while nominally healthy, although unrecorded immune exposures were likely present. The donor was CMV seronegative and belonged to the group of 352 seronegative cohort members. A peripheral blood sample was provided by each donor, and peripheral blood mononuclear cells were used for TCR beta sequencing. Genomic DNA extraction from the blood cell samples was performed with the Qiagen DNeasy Blood Extraction Kit. Here is what the overall study found, with its caveats: In a later analysis, HLA-associated TCR beta chains were found to be more clonally expanded and to have lower generation probabilities than equally common non-associated chains. In a later genetic analysis, a missense DCLRE1C variant was associated with V-gene and J-gene trimming of TCR beta chains, and the association was replicated in an independent cohort. The classifier was reported to diagnose cytomegalovirus status with high specificity and sensitivity in both the original cohort and the validation cohort. In vitro tests confirmed that a few of the cytomegalovirus-associated TCR beta chains recognize cytomegalovirus antigens. The presence/absence analyses assumed that sequencing depth was roughly uniform across donors, and that assumption may not be true. The authors suggested that the approach could potentially be generalized to other disease states and immunological phenotypes. A further reported finding was that TCR beta sequences accurately predicted the HLA-A and HLA-B alleles for most subjects in the first cohort. Assigning TCR associations to individual alleles was difficult when HLA alleles, especially DR and DQ, strongly co-occurred. A cluster of highly shared sequence variants was judged likely to be a technical artifact of the sequencing pipeline. Because HLA typing was missing for some donors at each locus, association tests included only the typed subset. While some public TCRs were present in many individuals, most TCR sequences turned up only very rarely across donors. In a later analysis, several top co-occurrence clusters were reported to appear linked to parvovirus B19, influenza, CMV and Epstein-Barr virus. Immune exposure information for the cohort was limited to CMV serostatus. At a false discovery rate of 0.05, a later analysis linked approximately 18,000 TCR beta sequences to specific HLA alleles. In the study, approximately 160 TCR beta chains were listed as associated with cytomegalovirus. Some IMGT-functional V segments, including TRBV6-2 and TRBV6-3, could not be distinguished by the 87-base-pair reads and were therefore excluded. This cohort had only TCR beta chains sequenced, and the lack of alpha or paired-chain data limited which features could be detected. According to a later genetic analysis, donors in an Asian-associated ancestry cluster had fewer N-insertions in productive TCRs than the roughly 670-donor mean. The earlier analysis of nearly 600 of the donors excluded some 15 rarely observed V segments, including chromosome 9 orphons, because counts were too low. A later analysis found that TCR association rates varied across HLA loci, with DRB1 alleles showing the most associated TCRs and HLA-C alleles the fewest. Correlated functional status among segregating V segments might be attributable to linkage disequilibrium, but an unknown experimental factor could not be ruled out. Most CMV-associated TCR beta chains appeared to be HLA-restricted in a later analysis, and the HLA associations seemed to be driven largely by CMV exposure. In an earlier analysis of roughly 560 of the donors, most TCR beta V segments were observed in productive rearrangements about 87% or about 30% of the time, broadly matching IMGT annotations.

Preparation of the library involved the immunoSEQ multiplex PCR assay. A mixture of 60 forward primers for TCR Vbeta segments and 13 reverse primers for TCR Jbeta segments was used in the multiplex PCR. The CDR3 region of rearranged TCR beta genes was amplified from genomic DNA with a multiplex PCR assay. The Illumina HiSeq System was used to sequence the amplified TCR beta libraries as 87-base-pair reads. Regarding the original processing steps: Across the 500 to 750 repertoires, a later analysis counted some 80 million unique TCR beta chains, approximately 10 million of which were shared by at least two donors. To remove PCR and sequencing errors, raw reads were error-corrected and collapsed into unique sequences using a nearest-neighbor algorithm that merged closely related sequences. Alignment of CDR3 sequences to IMGT reference sequences was used to assign V, D and J gene segments. For a sequence to be retained, at least a six-nucleotide match to both a V gene segment and a J gene segment was required. A rearrangement counted as productive if the CDR3 had no stop codons and remained in frame with V and J, and every other rearrangement counted as non-productive. CDR3 was defined by IMGT convention, running from the second conserved V-encoded cysteine to the conserved J-encoded phenylalanine. In an earlier analysis of 550 to 650 of the donors, sequences lacking an unambiguous match to a single V gene segment were excluded. In an earlier analysis of roughly 600 of the donors, a V segment was called functional when productive rearrangements were above 56.7%, and segregating when the standard deviation between donors exceeded 5%. A statistical classification framework was built to diagnose cytomegalovirus status from the catalog of TCR beta chain sequences. In a later analysis, V and J genes were assigned by comparing TCR nucleotide sequences against IMGT/GENE-DB human TR gene sequences. A later analysis assigned CDR3 sequences and most-parsimonious VDJ recombination scenarios with the TCRdist pipeline. In a later analysis, each TCR beta chain was defined by its CDR3 amino acid sequence together with its V-gene family, and reads without a unique V-gene family were excluded. As a way to deal with suspected cross-contamination and a sequencing artifact, a later analysis dropped more than 500 nucleotide sequences that were highly shared and had low generation probability. In a later analysis, a clonal expansion index for each public chain was calculated from normalized within-repertoire ranks of inferred template counts. Generation probabilities in a later analysis came from a VDJ recombination model fitted to out-of-frame rearrangements, and those results were checked against IGoR. Hypergeometric tests were used in a later analysis to score TCR-TCR, TCR-HLA and TCR-CMV co-occurrence, with a repertoire-size bias correction applied to the TCR pairs. In a later analysis, false discovery rates were estimated by permuting HLA or CMV assignments 20 times. In a later analysis, co-occurring TCRs were grouped using DBSCAN, with TCRdist sequence similarity added in when clustering inside HLA-allele-positive subsets. For co-occurrence clustering, repertoires with fewer than 30,000 or more than 120,000 public chains were excluded, along with five repertoires with anomalous nucleotide sharing. Sourced from immuneACCESS, this table was stored by TCRdb with only in-frame sequences that have V and J called. A share of the clones is absent; for the studies checked, an unresolved V gene accounts for under half, and the remainder has no known explanation. V and J calls plus clone size are reproduced from that table; the DNA served to infer D and trimming. The sample yields almost 200,000 clones; around three quarters were counted once. The ten largest clones capture roughly 2% of the sample.

V lost 5 bases and J lost 5 bases, and the count of bases not matched to a germline gene is 11. From the cysteine up to the phenylalanine, the CDR3 has a length of 15 residues. Only the CDR3 DNA stays, 45 bases, in frame from base 1. CDR1 and CDR2, per the germline V gene, are SGHTA and FQGTGA. The chain is encoded by TRBV7-3 joined to TRBJ2-5, with 7 bases aligning to TRBD2. The sequenced material came from PBMCs. The receptor was isolated from a man aged 25 to 45 in good health and CMV-seronegative. This receptor carries the CDR3 CASSPYGGYPETQYF. The DNA sequence follows: TGTGCCAGCAGCCCCTACGGGGGGTACCCGGAGACCCAGTACTTC.